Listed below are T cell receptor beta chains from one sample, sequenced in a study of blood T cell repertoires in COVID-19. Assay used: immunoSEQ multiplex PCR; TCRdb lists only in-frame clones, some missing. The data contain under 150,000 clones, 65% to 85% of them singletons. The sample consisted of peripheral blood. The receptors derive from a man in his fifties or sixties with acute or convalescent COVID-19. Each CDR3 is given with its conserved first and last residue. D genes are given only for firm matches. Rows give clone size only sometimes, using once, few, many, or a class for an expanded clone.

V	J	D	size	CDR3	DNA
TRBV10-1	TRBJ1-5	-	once	CASIGGSNQPQHF	TGCGCCAGCATAGGAGGGAGCAATCAGCCCCAGCATTTT
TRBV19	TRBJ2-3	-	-	CASSIGGDTQYF	TGTGCCAGTAGTATAGGAGGAGATACGCAGTATTTT
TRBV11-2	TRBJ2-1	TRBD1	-	CASSSGTGAINEQFF	TGTGCCAGCAGCTCCGGGACAGGGGCAATCAATGAGCAGTTCTTC
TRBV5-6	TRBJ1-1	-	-	CASSLGGRNTEAFF	TGTGCCAGCAGCTTGGGAGGCCGCAACACTGAAGCTTTCTTT
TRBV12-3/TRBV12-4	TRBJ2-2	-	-	CASSSPAGELFF	TGTGCCAGCAGTTCCCCCGCCGGGGAGCTGTTTTTT
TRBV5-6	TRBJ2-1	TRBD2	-	CASSLRVAGLYNEQFF	TGTGCCAGCAGCTTGAGGGTAGCGGGGCTTTACAATGAGCAGTTCTTC
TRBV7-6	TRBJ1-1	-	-	CASSLAEYTEAFF	TGTGCCAGCAGCTTAGCGGAGTACACTGAAGCTTTCTTT
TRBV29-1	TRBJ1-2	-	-	CSVEGDFVYGYTF	TGCAGCGTTGAAGGTGACTTCGTCTATGGCTACACCTTC
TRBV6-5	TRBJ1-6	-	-	CASSPQGKSPLHF	TGTGCCAGCAGTCCCCAGGGGAAGTCACCCCTCCACTTT
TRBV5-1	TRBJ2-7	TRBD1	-	CASSPGGSYEQYF	TGCGCCAGCAGCCCAGGGGGCTCCTACGAGCAGTACTTC
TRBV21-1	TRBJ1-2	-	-	CASSLRQTSFANYGYTF	TGTGCCAGCAGCCTGCGTCAGACATCTTTCGCTAACTATGGCTACACCTTC
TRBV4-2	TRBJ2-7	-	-	CASSRGAAASYEQYF	TGTGCCAGCAGCCGCGGAGCTGCTGCCTCCTACGAGCAGTACTTC
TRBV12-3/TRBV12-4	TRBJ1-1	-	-	CASSFGVRGAFF	TGTGCCAGCAGTTTCGGGGTACGTGGAGCTTTCTTT
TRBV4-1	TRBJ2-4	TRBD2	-	CASSQDGLAGKRDIQYF	TGCGCCAGCAGCCAAGATGGTCTAGCGGGGAAACGTGACATTCAGTACTTC
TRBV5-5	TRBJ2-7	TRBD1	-	CASSRVDRGPTGEAYF	TGTGCCAGCAGCCGAGTGGACAGGGGACCCACAGGGGAGGCGTACTTC
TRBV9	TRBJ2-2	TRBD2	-	CASSVAFDGGLPGELFF	TGTGCCAGCAGCGTAGCTTTTGACGGGGGGTTGCCCGGGGAGCTGTTTTTT
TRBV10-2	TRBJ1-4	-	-	CASSEQGSTNEKLFF	TGCGCCAGCAGTGAACAGGGCTCGACTAATGAAAAACTGTTTTTT
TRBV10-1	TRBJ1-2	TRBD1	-	CASSPGQTLYGYTF	TGCGCCAGCAGTCCGGGACAGACACTCTATGGCTACACCTTC
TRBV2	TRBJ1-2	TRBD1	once	CASILAKGAGYGYTF	TGTGCCAGCATCCTGGCCAAGGGGGCAGGGTATGGCTACACCTTC
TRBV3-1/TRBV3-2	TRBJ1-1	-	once	CASSPSSEWAEAFF	TGTGCCAGCAGCCCGTCGTCGGAGTGGGCTGAAGCTTTCTTT
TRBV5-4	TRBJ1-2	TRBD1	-	CASSPEGTAYGYTF	TGTGCCAGCAGCCCCGAGGGGACAGCCTATGGCTACACCTTC
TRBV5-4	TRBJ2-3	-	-	CASSSGRGGTDTQYF	TGTGCCAGCAGCTCGGGCAGGGGCGGGACAGATACGCAGTATTTT
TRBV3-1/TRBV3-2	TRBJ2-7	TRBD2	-	CASSQSFSGGAYEQYF	TGTGCCAGCAGCCAATCTTTTAGCGGGGGTGCCTACGAGCAGTACTTC
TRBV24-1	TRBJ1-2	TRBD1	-	CATSDPGQAAGYTF	TGTGCCACCAGTGACCCGGGACAGGCTGCCGGCTACACCTTC
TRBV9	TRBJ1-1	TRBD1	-	CASSEGTATNTEAFF	TGTGCCAGCAGCGAAGGGACAGCGACGAACACTGAAGCTTTCTTT
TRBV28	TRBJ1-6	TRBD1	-	CASSPDRGLRGGSPLHF	TGTGCCAGCAGTCCGGACAGGGGCCTCCGTGGGGGTTCACCCCTCCACTTT
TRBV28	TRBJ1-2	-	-	CASSPGLRIYGYTF	TGTGCCAGCAGTCCGGGACTGAGGATTTATGGCTACACCTTC
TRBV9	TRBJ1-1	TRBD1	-	CASSVSTRGLAFF	TGTGCCAGCAGCGTCTCCACGAGGGGGCTAGCTTTCTTT
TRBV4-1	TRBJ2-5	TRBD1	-	CASSYNRGTETQYF	TGCGCCAGCAGCTATAACAGGGGGACAGAGACCCAGTACTTC
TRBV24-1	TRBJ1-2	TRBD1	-	CATSYKDREKLGYGYTF	TGTGCCACCAGTTACAAGGACAGGGAGAAACTAGGCTATGGCTACACCTTC
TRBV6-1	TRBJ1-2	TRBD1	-	CASSEATGAGYGYTF	TGTGCCAGCAGTGAAGCGACAGGGGCTGGCTATGGCTACACCTTC
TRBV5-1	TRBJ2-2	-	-	CASSGNRPNTGELFF	TGCGCCAGCAGCGGGAACAGGCCGAACACCGGGGAGCTGTTTTTT
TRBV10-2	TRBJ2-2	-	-	CASSESFPPTLFF	TGCGCCAGCAGTGAGTCGTTTCCCCCTACGCTGTTTTTT
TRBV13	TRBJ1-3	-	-	CASRPLAGLEPSGNTIYF	TGTGCCAGCAGGCCATTGGCGGGGTTAGAACCCTCTGGAAACACCATATATTTT
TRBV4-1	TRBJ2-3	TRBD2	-	CASSPSGGLATDTQYF	TGCGCCAGCAGCCCAAGCGGTGGACTAGCCACAGATACGCAGTATTTT
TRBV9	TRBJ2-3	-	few	CASSVGGRGGTDTQYF	TGTGCCAGCAGCGTAGGAGGTAGGGGGGGGACAGATACGCAGTATTTT
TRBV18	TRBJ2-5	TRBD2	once	CASSPRVGGAETQYF	TGTGCCAGCTCACCACGCGTCGGGGGGGCAGAGACCCAGTACTTC
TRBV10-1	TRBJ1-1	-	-	CASSESSGLGPKAFF	TGCGCCAGCAGTGAGTCCTCAGGATTGGGTCCGAAAGCTTTCTTT
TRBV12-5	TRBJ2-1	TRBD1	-	CASGLWGTGVNEQFF	TGTGCTAGTGGTTTGTGGGGGACAGGGGTCAATGAGCAGTTCTTC
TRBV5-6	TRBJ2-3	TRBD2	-	CASSRTSTDTQYF	TGTGCCAGCAGCAGGACTAGTACAGATACGCAGTATTTT
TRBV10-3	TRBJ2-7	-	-	CAISSGTWNPYEQYF	TGTGCCATCAGTTCCGGGACATGGAACCCCTACGAGCAGTACTTC
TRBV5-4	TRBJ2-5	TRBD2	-	CASSLVRGGARETQYF	TGTGCCAGCAGCTTGGTACGCGGGGGGGCGCGAGAGACCCAGTACTTC
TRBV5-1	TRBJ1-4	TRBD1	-	CASSLRGQGNEKLFF	TGCGCCAGCAGCTTGAGAGGACAGGGGAATGAAAAACTGTTTTTT
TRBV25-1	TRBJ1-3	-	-	CASSKPGVAGNTIYF	TGTGCCAGCAGTAAGCCCGGGGTGGCTGGAAACACCATATATTTT